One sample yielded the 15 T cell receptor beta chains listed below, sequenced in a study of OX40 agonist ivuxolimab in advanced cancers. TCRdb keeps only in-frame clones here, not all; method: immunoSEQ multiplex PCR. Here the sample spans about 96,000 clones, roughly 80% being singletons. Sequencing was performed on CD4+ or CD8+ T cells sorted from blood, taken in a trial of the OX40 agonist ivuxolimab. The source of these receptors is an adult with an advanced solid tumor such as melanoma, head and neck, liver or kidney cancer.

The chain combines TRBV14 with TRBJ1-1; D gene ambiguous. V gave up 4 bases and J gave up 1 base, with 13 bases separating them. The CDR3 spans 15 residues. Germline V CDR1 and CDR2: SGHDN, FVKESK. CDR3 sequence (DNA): TGTGCCAGCAGCCCGACCCGAGGACCGAACACTGAAGCTTTCTTT. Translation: CASSPTRGPNTEAFF. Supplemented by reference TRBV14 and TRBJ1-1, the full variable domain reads EAGVTQFPSHSVIEKGQTVTLRCDPISGHDNLYWYRRVMGKEIKFLLHFVKESKQDESGMPNNRFLAERTGGTYSTLKVQPAELEDSGVYFCASSPTRGPNTEAFFGQGTRLTVV.

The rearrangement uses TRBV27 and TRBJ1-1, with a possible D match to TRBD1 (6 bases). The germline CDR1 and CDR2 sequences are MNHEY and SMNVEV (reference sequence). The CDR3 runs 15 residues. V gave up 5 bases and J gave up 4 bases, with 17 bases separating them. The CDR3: CASSRRLSGATEAFF. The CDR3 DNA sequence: TGTGCCAGCAGTAGACGGTTATCAGGGGCCACTGAAGCTTTCTTT.

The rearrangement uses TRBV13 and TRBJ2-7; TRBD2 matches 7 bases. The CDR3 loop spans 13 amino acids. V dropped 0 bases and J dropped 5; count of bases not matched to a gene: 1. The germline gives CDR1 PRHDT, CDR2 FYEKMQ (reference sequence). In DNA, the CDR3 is TGTGCCAGCAGCTTAGGCCGGGGGGACGAGCAGTACTTC. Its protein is CASSLGRGDEQYF.

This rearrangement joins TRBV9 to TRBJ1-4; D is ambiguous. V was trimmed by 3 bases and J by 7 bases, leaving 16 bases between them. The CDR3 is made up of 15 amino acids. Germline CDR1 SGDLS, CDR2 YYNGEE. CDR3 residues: CASSAIPVTSEKLFF. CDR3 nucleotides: TGTGCCAGCAGCGCGATACCGGTAACAAGTGAAAAACTGTTTTTT.

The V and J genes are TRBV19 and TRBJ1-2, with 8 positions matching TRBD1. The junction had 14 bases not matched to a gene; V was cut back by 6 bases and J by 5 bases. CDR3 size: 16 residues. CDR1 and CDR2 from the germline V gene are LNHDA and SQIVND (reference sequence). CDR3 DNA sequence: TGTGCCAGTAGACGTACCTCGACAGGGGTGGGGTATGGCTACACCTTC. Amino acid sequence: CASRRTSTGVGYGYTF.

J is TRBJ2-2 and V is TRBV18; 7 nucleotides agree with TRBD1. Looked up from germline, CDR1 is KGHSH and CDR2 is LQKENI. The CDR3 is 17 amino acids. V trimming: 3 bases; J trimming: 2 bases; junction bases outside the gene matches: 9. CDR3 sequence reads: CASSPRQGLVNTGELFF. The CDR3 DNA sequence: TGTGCCAGCTCACCCAGACAGGGTCTGGTAAACACCGGGGAGCTGTTTTTT.

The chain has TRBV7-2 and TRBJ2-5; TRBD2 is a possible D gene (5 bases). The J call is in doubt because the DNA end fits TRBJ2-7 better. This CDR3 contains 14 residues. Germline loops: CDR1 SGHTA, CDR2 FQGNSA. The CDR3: CASSSTSGGYEQYF. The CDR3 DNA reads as TGTGCCAGCAGCTCAACTAGTGGCGGCTACGAGCAGTACTTC.

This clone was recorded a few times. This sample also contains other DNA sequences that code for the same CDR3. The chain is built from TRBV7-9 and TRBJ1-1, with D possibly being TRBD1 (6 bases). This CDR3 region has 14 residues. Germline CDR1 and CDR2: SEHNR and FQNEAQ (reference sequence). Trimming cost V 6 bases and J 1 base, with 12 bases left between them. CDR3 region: CASSQLTGNTEAFF. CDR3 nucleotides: TGTGCCAGCAGTCAACTGACAGGGAACACTGAAGCTTTCTTT.

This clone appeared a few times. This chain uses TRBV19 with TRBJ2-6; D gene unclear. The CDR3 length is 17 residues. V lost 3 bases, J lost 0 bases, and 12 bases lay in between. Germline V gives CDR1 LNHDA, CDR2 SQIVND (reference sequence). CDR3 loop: CASSMGIHYSGANVLTF. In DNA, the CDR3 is TGTGCCAGTAGTATGGGCATACACTACTCTGGGGCCAACGTCCTGACTTTC. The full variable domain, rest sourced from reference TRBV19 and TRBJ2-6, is DGGITQSPKYLFRKEGQNVTLSCEQNLNHDAMYWYRQDPGQGLRLIYYSQIVNDFQKGDIAEGYSVSREKKESFPLTVTSAQKNPTAFYLCASSMGIHYSGANVLTFGAGSRLTVL.

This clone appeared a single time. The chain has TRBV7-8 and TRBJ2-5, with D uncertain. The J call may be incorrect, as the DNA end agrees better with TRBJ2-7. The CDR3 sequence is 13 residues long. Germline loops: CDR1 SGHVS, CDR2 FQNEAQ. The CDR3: CASSLTGPGEQYF. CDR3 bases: TGTGCCAGCAGCTTAACTGGGCCGGGCGAGCAGTACTTC.

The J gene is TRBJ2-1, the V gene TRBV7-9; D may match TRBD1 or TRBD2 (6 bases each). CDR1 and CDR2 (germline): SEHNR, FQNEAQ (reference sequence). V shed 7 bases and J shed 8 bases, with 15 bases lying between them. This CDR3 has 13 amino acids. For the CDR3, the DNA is TGTGCCAGCATTCCTCCCCGGGGGCATGAGCAGTTCTTC. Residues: CASIPPRGHEQFF.

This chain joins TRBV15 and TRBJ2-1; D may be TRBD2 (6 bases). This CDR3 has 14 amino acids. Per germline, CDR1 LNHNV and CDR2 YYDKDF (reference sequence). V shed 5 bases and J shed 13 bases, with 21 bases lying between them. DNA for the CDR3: TGTGCCACCAGCCCCTCCGGGGGAGAGCGGCAACAGTTCTTC. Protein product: CATSPSGGERQQFF. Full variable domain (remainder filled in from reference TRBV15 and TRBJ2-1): DAMVIQNPRYQVTQFGKPVTLSCSQTLNHNVMYWYQQKSSQAPKLLFHYYDKDFNNEADTPDNFQSRRPNTSFCFLDIRSPGLGDTAMYLCATSPSGGERQQFFGPGTRLTVL.

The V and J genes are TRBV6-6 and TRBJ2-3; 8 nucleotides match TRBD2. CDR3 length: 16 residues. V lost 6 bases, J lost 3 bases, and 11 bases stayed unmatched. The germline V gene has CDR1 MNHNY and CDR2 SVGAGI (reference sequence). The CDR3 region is CASRSSGSGETDTQYF. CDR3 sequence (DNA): TGTGCCAGCAGATCCAGCGGGAGTGGGGAGACAGATACGCAGTATTTT.

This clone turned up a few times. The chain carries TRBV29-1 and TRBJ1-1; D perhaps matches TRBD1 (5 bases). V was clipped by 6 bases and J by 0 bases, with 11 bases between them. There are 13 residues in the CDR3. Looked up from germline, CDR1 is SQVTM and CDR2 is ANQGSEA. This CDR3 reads CSVIGDLNTEAFF. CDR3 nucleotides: TGCAGCGTGATCGGGGACTTGAACACTGAAGCTTTCTTT.

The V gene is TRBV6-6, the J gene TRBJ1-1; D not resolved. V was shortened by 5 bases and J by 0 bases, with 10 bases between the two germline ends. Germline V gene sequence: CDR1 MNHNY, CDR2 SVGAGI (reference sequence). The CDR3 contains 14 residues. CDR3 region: CASSNPHVNTEAFF. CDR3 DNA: TGTGCCAGCAGTAACCCTCATGTGAACACTGAAGCTTTCTTT.